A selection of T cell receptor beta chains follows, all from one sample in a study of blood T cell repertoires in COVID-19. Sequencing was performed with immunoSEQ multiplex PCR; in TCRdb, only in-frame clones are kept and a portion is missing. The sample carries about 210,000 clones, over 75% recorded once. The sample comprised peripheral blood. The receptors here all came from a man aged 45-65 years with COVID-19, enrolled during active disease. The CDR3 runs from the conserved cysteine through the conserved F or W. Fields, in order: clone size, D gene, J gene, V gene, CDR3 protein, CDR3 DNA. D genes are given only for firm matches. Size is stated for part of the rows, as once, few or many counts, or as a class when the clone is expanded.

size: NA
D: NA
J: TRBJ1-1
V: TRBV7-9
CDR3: CASSQGLGTEAFF
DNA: TGTGCCAGCAGCCAGGGCCTCGGCACTGAAGCTTTCTTT

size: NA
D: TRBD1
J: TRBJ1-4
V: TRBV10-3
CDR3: CAISESDGTDFGEKLFF
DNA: TGTGCCATCAGTGAGTCCGATGGGACAGACTTTGGTGAAAAACTGTTTTTT

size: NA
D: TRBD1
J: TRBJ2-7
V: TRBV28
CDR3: CASSFRGTYEQYF
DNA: TGTGCCAGCAGTTTCAGGGGGACCTACGAGCAGTACTTC

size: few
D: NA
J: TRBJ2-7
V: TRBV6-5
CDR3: CASYVVGEQYF
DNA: TGTGCCAGCTACGTGGTCGGCGAGCAGTACTTC

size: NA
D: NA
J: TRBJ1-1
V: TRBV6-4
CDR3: CASTASPGNGEAFF
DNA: TGTGCCAGCACCGCTAGTCCAGGGAACGGTGAAGCTTTCTTT

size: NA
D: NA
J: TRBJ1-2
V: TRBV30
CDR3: CAWSVPRVGYTF
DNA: TGTGCCTGGAGTGTACCCAGGGTGGGCTACACCTTC

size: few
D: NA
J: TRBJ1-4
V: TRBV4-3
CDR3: CASSQDTSAGYREKLFF
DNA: TGCGCCAGCAGCCAAGATACCAGCGCAGGGTATCGGGAAAAACTGTTTTTT

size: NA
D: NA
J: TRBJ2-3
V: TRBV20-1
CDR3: CSARANYTQYF
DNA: TGCAGTGCTAGAGCAAACTATACGCAGTATTTT

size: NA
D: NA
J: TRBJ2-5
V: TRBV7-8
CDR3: CASTPRTVGVETQYF
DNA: TGTGCCAGCACCCCCCGGACAGTCGGGGTAGAGACCCAGTACTTC

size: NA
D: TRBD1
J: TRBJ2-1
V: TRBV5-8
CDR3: CASSRWTGGLSDEQFF
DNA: TGTGCCAGCAGCCGGTGGACAGGGGGTCTATCGGATGAGCAGTTCTTC

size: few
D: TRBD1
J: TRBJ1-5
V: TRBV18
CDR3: CASSPGRGSNQPQHF
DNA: TGTGCCAGCTCACCGGGCAGGGGGAGCAATCAGCCCCAGCATTTT

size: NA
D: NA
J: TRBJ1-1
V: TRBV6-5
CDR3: CASKRQNMNTEAFF
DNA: TGTGCCAGCAAAAGACAGAACATGAACACTGAAGCTTTCTTT

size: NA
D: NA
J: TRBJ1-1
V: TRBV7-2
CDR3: CASSLVAGNTEAFF
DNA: TGTGCCAGCAGCTTAGTGGCGGGGAACACTGAAGCTTTCTTT

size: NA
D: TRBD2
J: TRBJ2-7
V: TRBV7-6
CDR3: CASSEGLAGGDEQYF
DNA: TGTGCCAGCAGCGAGGGACTAGCGGGGGGCGACGAGCAGTACTTC

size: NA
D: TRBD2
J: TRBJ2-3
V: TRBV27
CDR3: CASRGAGTTPTDTQYF
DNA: TGTGCCAGCAGAGGGGCCGGGACTACCCCCACAGATACGCAGTATTTT

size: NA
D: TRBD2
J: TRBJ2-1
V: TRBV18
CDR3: CASSRPGTSGGAFGEQFF
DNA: TGTGCCAGCTCACGCCCCGGGACTAGCGGGGGGGCCTTTGGAGAGCAGTTCTTC

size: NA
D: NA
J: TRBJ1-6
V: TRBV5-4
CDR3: CASSLDGSDGSPLHF
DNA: TGTGCCAGCAGCTTGGACGGGTCGGATGGGTCACCCCTCCACTTT